This TCR beta chain was retrieved from a study of blood T cell repertoires in COVID-19. This table comes from immunoSEQ multiplex PCR, and its TCRdb copy is limited to in-frame clones, with some not included. Seen here are some 260,000 clones, 87% observed once, and the top ten hold roughly 6%. V gave up 3 bases and J gave up 3 bases; unmatched junction bases: 2. The CDR3 is made up of 14 amino acids. Germline V lookup: CDR1 SGHRS, CDR2 YFSETQ. Participants had their cohort set by participant-reported clinical history. This rearrangement joins TRBV5-1 to TRBJ2-3, with 9 bases aligning to TRBD2. Sequenced material: PBMCs or T cells enriched from blood (not recorded which). The receptor comes from a woman in her twenties or thirties with acute COVID-19. The CDR3 spells CASSSLAGTDTQYF. In nucleotides, the CDR3 is TGCGCCAGCAGCTCCCTAGCGGGGACAGATACGCAGTATTTT.